This TCR beta chain was identified during a study of cytotoxic CD8 clonotypes in ibrutinib-treated CLL. Here immunoSEQ multiplex PCR was the method, and the copy in TCRdb shows in-frame clones only, minus some. Of roughly 250,000 clones in the sample, less than 75% were seen once. The length of the CDR3 is 16 residues. CDR1 and CDR2 (germline): SGHRS, YFSETQ. V lost 0 bases to trimming and J lost 2 bases; unmatched junction nucleotides: 7. The sample was PBMCs, taken after 24 months of ibrutinib treatment. The J gene is TRBJ2-5, the V gene TRBV5-1, with 7 bases fitting TRBD1. The receptor was derived from a human donor with chronic lymphocytic leukemia. CDR3 in DNA: TGCGCCAGCAGCTTGGCAATGACAGGGTGGCAAGAGACCCAGTACTTC. It translates to CASSLAMTGWQETQYF.